Listed below are T cell receptor beta chains from one sample, sequenced in a study of graft-versus-host responses after intestinal transplantation. These receptors' antigens are unknown. Measured with immunoSEQ multiplex PCR; TCRdb has only the in-frame clones, and not every one. Here the sample spans roughly 120,000 clones, roughly 96% being singletons. The input for sequencing was unstimulated CD8+ T cells sorted from spleen or lymph node cells, taken before intestinal transplant. These TCRs come from a human donor who received an intestinal transplant. The CDR3 runs from the conserved cysteine through the conserved F or W. D genes are given only for firm matches. Expanded clones get a size class; other rows say once, few or many, or leave the size out.

v_call	d_call	j_call	clone_size	cdr3_nt	cdr3_aa
TRBV7-8	TRBD2	TRBJ2-7	-	TGTGCCAGCAGCTCCCCAGTTTTAGCGGGATACGAGCAGTACTTC	CASSSPVLAGYEQYF
TRBV6-5	-	TRBJ2-1	-	TGTGCCAGCAGTTCCGGGACAAGCAATGAGCAGTTCTTC	CASSSGTSNEQFF
TRBV7-2	TRBD2	TRBJ2-1	-	TGTGCCAGCAGCTGGGGACTAGCGGAAAACAATGAGCAGTTCTTC	CASSWGLAENNEQFF
TRBV10-2	TRBD2	TRBJ2-7	-	TGCGCCAGCATCTACCGTCCTAGCGGGCGGATTTTCGACTACGAGCAGTACTTC	CASIYRPSGRIFDYEQYF
TRBV7-9	-	TRBJ2-1	once	TGTGCCAGCAGCTTAAACTCCTACAATGAGCAGTTCTTC	CASSLNSYNEQFF
TRBV7-8	-	TRBJ2-1	-	TGTGCCAGCAGCCTCCTCGGGCAAAGGGGAGATGAGCAGTTCTTC	CASSLLGQRGDEQFF
TRBV30	TRBD1	TRBJ1-2	-	TGTGCCTGCTGGGGACAGGCCTTACCATTTTCTAACTATGGCTACACCTTC	CACWGQALPFSNYGYTF
TRBV5-5	TRBD1	TRBJ2-1	-	TGTGCCAGCAGCCGCGGACAGGTGGAGCTCAATGAGCAGTTCTTC	CASSRGQVELNEQFF
TRBV6-1	-	TRBJ1-1	-	TGTGCCAGCAGCAGAGCAATGAACACTGAAGCTTTCTTT	CASSRAMNTEAFF
TRBV27	-	TRBJ2-7	once	TGTGCCAGCAGTTTACACATCTCCTACGAGCAGTACTTC	CASSLHISYEQYF
TRBV6-1	-	TRBJ2-3	-	TGTGCCAGCAGTGTGGGGTCCGAGAGTACGCAGTATTTT	CASSVGSESTQYF
TRBV28	TRBD1	TRBJ1-2	-	TGTGCCAGCAGTTCATTGGACAGGATTAAGTATGGCTACACCTTC	CASSSLDRIKYGYTF
TRBV10-3	-	TRBJ2-5	-	TGTGCCTCAGGGACTGTGGGGGAGCAGTACTTC	CASGTVGEQYF
TRBV15	TRBD1	TRBJ2-1	-	TGTGCCACCAGCAGAGGGGGCAGGGGGCATGATTATTACAATGAGCAGTTCTTC	CATSRGGRGHDYYNEQFF
TRBV28	TRBD2	TRBJ2-7	-	TGTGCCAGCAGTCCTAGACTAGCGGAGGCCTACGAGCAGTACTTC	CASSPRLAEAYEQYF
TRBV7-9	TRBD2	TRBJ2-3	-	TGTGCCAGCAGCTTGACTAGCGGGAGGTTCACAGATACGCAGTATTTT	CASSLTSGRFTDTQYF
TRBV11-2	-	TRBJ2-3	-	TGTGCCAGCAGAAGGGCAGATACGCAGTATTTT	CASRRADTQYF
TRBV7-9	-	TRBJ1-2	-	TGTGCCAGCAGCTTAGTGCAGGGCGGCTATGGCTACACCTTC	CASSLVQGGYGYTF
TRBV5-1	-	TRBJ2-5	-	TGCGCCAGCAGCCGCCTTCAGGGAAGGGAGACCCAGTACTTC	CASSRLQGRETQYF
TRBV2	-	TRBJ2-7	-	TGTGCCAGCACCGGGATAGCCTACACCTACGAGCAGTACTTC	CASTGIAYTYEQYF
TRBV9	TRBD2	TRBJ2-1	-	TGTGCCAGCAGCCCCCCAGCGGGAGAAATCAATGAGCAGTTCTTC	CASSPPAGEINEQFF
TRBV5-6	-	TRBJ1-1	-	TGTGCCAGCAGCTTGGAAGGGACGGATGAAGCTTTCTTT	CASSLEGTDEAFF
TRBV9	TRBD2	TRBJ2-3	-	TGTGCCAGCAGCGTATCGGGAGGAGGGGATACGCAGTATTTT	CASSVSGGGDTQYF
TRBV28	-	TRBJ2-3	-	TGTGCCAGCAGGCGACAGGTCCCCACAGATACGCAGTATTTT	CASRRQVPTDTQYF
TRBV5-1	TRBD1	TRBJ2-7	-	TGCGCCAGCTACCGTGGGACAGGCGGGTACGAGCAGTACTTC	CASYRGTGGYEQYF
TRBV19	-	TRBJ2-7	-	TGTGCCAAAACCACGCCCCCCGGCCTATACAAGGACTACGAGCAGTACTTC	CAKTTPPGLYKDYEQYF
TRBV15	-	TRBJ2-1	-	TGTGCCACCAAATCTTCTAGCGAGCATGAGCAGTTCTTC	CATKSSSEHEQFF
TRBV13	TRBD2	TRBJ2-7	-	TGTGCCAGCAGCCCAGGGACTAGCGGGAGAATCGAGCAGTACTTC	CASSPGTSGRIEQYF
TRBV15	-	TRBJ2-7	-	TGTGCCACCAGCGGAGAAAGCGGAGGGGCCTACGAGCAGTACTTC	CATSGESGGAYEQYF
TRBV11-2	-	TRBJ2-7	-	TGTGCCAGCAGTTTCCAGGGACATAGATACGAGCAGTACTTC	CASSFQGHRYEQYF
TRBV7-3	-	TRBJ2-1	-	TGTGCCAGCAGCCCCATAGGGGGAGATGAGCAGTTCTTC	CASSPIGGDEQFF
TRBV6-5	-	TRBJ2-2	-	TGTGCCAGCAGTTACGGGGCGGACACCGGGGAGCTGTTTTTT	CASSYGADTGELFF
TRBV27	-	TRBJ1-1	-	TGTGCCAGCAGCTTCGGGGTACGGTCGAACACTGAAGCTTTCTTT	CASSFGVRSNTEAFF
TRBV7-9	-	TRBJ2-7	-	TGTGCCAGCAGCCTGAGCTTGATCTACGAGCAGTACTTC	CASSLSLIYEQYF
TRBV19	TRBD1	TRBJ2-3	few	TGTGCCAGTAGTGGAACAGGGGCCGGCACAGATACGCAGTATTTT	CASSGTGAGTDTQYF
TRBV2	TRBD1	TRBJ2-7	-	TGTGCCACAGGACAGGGCAGGTACGAGCAGTACTTC	CATGQGRYEQYF
TRBV28	-	TRBJ2-1	-	TGTGCCAGCCGGCTAGGCCATGAGCAGTTCTTC	CASRLGHEQFF
TRBV21-1	-	TRBJ2-1	-	TGTGCCAGCAGCAAAGCCTCGGGCTACAATGAGCAGTTCTTC	CASSKASGYNEQFF
TRBV7-6	-	TRBJ2-1	-	TGTGCCAGCAGCCAGGGGAGGTATGAGCAGTTCTTC	CASSQGRYEQFF
TRBV28	-	TRBJ1-5	-	TGTGCCAGCAGTTTACCAGGGAGCAATCAGCCCCAGCATTTT	CASSLPGSNQPQHF
TRBV25-1	-	TRBJ2-1	-	TGTGCCAGCAGTGATCTAAACGGGAGAATGTTCTTC	CASSDLNGRMFF
TRBV13	-	TRBJ2-2	-	TGTGCCAGCAGCCTGGTGACCGGCACCGGGGAGCTGTTTTTT	CASSLVTGTGELFF
TRBV28	-	TRBJ2-7	-	TGTGCCAGCAGTTCACCCGGACAAAGAGCCTCCTACGAGCAGTACTTC	CASSSPGQRASYEQYF
TRBV30	-	TRBJ2-3	-	TGTGCCTGGAGTGTACTGGGGGGAGAGGACACAGATACGCAGTATTTT	CAWSVLGGEDTDTQYF
TRBV28	-	TRBJ1-5	-	TGTGCCAGCCTTCCGACAGGTAGCAATCAGCCCCAGCATTTT	CASLPTGSNQPQHF
TRBV4-2	-	TRBJ2-7	few	TGTGCCAGCAGCAAGGGTAGGGTACCCTACGAGCAGTACTTC	CASSKGRVPYEQYF